The rows below give T cell receptor beta chains drawn from one sample of a study of blood T cell repertoires in COVID-19. The assay was immunoSEQ multiplex PCR, and TCRdb's table has in-frame clones only and misses some. The repertoire has more than 70,000 clones, 82% of them found once; the top ten carry 27%. Sequencing input: peripheral blood. The receptors shown here come from a human donor in a cohort sampled during active COVID-19. CDR3s include the opening cysteine and the closing phenylalanine or tryptophan. D genes are given only for firm matches. Rows give clone size only sometimes, using once, few, many, or a class for an expanded clone.

j_call,clone_size,v_call,d_call,cdr3_aa,cdr3_nt
TRBJ2-1,-,TRBV5-5,-,CASSFEGRDEQFF,TGTGCCAGCAGCTTCGAGGGTAGAGATGAGCAGTTCTTC
TRBJ1-2,-,TRBV20-1,-,CSASHGGYYGYTF,TGCAGTGCTAGTCATGGGGGGTATTATGGCTACACCTTC
TRBJ1-6,-,TRBV9,-,CASSATGLSPLHF,TGTGCCAGCAGCGCGACAGGTCTCTCACCCCTCCACTTT
TRBJ1-5,-,TRBV19,TRBD1,CASSTDRGGQPQHF,TGTGCCAGTAGTACGGACAGGGGAGGTCAGCCCCAGCATTTT
TRBJ1-1,-,TRBV30,-,CAWSVGGVTEAFF,TGTGCCTGGAGTGTTGGAGGGGTCACTGAAGCTTTCTTT
TRBJ1-1,few,TRBV25-1,-,CASTLGPMNTEAFF,TGTGCCAGCACTCTGGGGCCGATGAACACTGAAGCTTTCTTT
TRBJ1-4,-,TRBV6-1,-,CASSEWGGSSNKLFF,TGTGCCAGCAGTGAATGGGGGGGCTCGTCGAACAAACTGTTTTTT
TRBJ2-3,-,TRBV15,-,CATSPSRGNHDTQYF,TGTGCCACCAGTCCGAGCCGGGGGAATCACGATACGCAGTATTTT
TRBJ1-1,-,TRBV19,-,CASSSYMNTEAFF,TGTGCCAGTAGTTCTTACATGAACACTGAAGCTTTCTTT
TRBJ1-1,-,TRBV2,-,CASRRGGPGTEAFF,TGTGCCAGCAGGCGAGGGGGTCCGGGGACTGAAGCTTTCTTT
TRBJ2-7,-,TRBV5-6,TRBD1,CASSSRDRGYEQYF,TGTGCCAGCAGCTCCAGGGACAGGGGTTACGAGCAGTACTTC
TRBJ2-1,-,TRBV19,TRBD2,CASSISGRGVEQFF,TGTGCCAGTAGTATCTCTGGGCGGGGGGTTGAGCAGTTCTTC
TRBJ2-5,-,TRBV5-4,TRBD1,CASSAGTEEETQYF,TGTGCCAGCAGCGCCGGGACAGAGGAAGAGACCCAGTACTTC
TRBJ1-2,-,TRBV7-9,-,CASSLDLGRDYGYTF,TGTGCCAGCAGCTTAGATTTGGGCAGGGATTATGGCTACACCTTC